The 17 T cell receptor beta chains below come from one sample, sequenced in a study of cytomegalovirus exposure and HLA in healthy donors. The PCR was carried out with 60 Vbeta primers and 13 Jbeta primers. TCRdb's table, derived via immunoSEQ multiplex PCR, lists solely in-frame clones and lacks some. Of 170,000 or so clones in the sample, 70% to 85% were seen once. Sequences were obtained from PBMCs. Receptors originate from a man between 18 and 29 years old in good health and CMV-seronegative.

V usage is TRBV5-1 and J usage is TRBJ1-1; the match to TRBD1 covers 7 bases. Germline CDR1 is SGHRS and CDR2 is YFSETQ. This CDR3 has 13 residues. Unmatched junction bases numbered 7, after V lost 6 bases and J lost 5 bases. CDR3 in amino acids: CASTRQGGTEAFF. CDR3 DNA sequence: TGCGCCAGCACTAGACAGGGTGGGACTGAAGCTTTCTTT.

This clone was observed a few times. The chain carries TRBV6-1 and TRBJ2-7; D call uncertain. The germline CDR1 and CDR2 sequences are MNHNS and SASEGT. Trimming took off 9 bases at V and 1 base at J, with 13 bases between the two ends. The CDR3 is 13 amino acids. The CDR3 DNA sequence: TGTGCCAGTGATGACGGAGCTTCCTACGAGCAGTACTTC. It is translated as CASDDGASYEQYF.

V usage is TRBV28 and J usage is TRBJ2-5; a weak D match, TRBD2 (6 bases). The V gene lost 8 bases and the J gene lost 4 bases, with 14 bases spanning the gap. The CDR3 sequence is 13 residues long. Germline V lookup: CDR1 MDHEN, CDR2 SYDVKM. The CDR3 DNA sequence: TGTGCCAGCGGTGCTAGCGACGGAGAGACCCAGTACTTC. This sequence encodes CASGASDGETQYF.

The gene calls are TRBV18 and TRBJ2-3; D is unclear. Trimming stripped 8 bases from V and 2 bases from J, with 11 bases between. CDR3 length: 13 residues. The V gene's germline CDR1 is KGHSH and CDR2 LQKENI. The CDR3 coding sequence is TGTGCCAGCCGACACCCCGCCACAGATACGCAGTATTTT. Translation gives CASRHPATDTQYF.

This clone was seen a few times. The J gene is TRBJ1-5, the V gene TRBV6-5, with D possibly TRBD1 on 6 matching bases. The CDR3 has 14 residues. Trimming shortened V by 5 bases and J by 4 bases, and 12 bases separated the two germline ends. CDR1 is MNHEY, CDR2 SVGAGI, per germline. As DNA, the CDR3 is TGTGCCAGCAGTGGCGACAGGTTGAATCAGCCCCAGCATTTT. It codes for CASSGDRLNQPQHF.

The rearrangement uses TRBV5-6 and TRBJ1-4, with no clear D. V was cut by 6 bases and J by 8 bases, with 8 bases left in between. Germline values: CDR1 SGHDT, CDR2 YYEEEE. The CDR3 contains 11 residues. The CDR3 loop reads CASTSGEKLFF. Here the CDR3 DNA reads TGTGCCAGCACATCGGGAGAAAAACTGTTTTTT.

This clone has just a few counts. This chain links TRBV5-6 with TRBJ2-1, with 9 bases identical to TRBD1. The CDR3 length is 16 residues. J gave up 1 base and V 4 bases, and 6 bases lay outside the gene matches. Germline CDR1 SGHDT, CDR2 YYEEEE. In nucleotides, the CDR3 is TGTGCCAGCAGCCCCCGAGACAGGGGGTCCTACAATGAGCAGTTCTTC. Protein sequence: CASSPRDRGSYNEQFF. Supplemented by reference TRBV5-6 and TRBJ2-1, the full variable domain reads DAGVTQSPTHLIKTRGQQVTLRCSPKSGHDTVSWYQQALGQGPQFIFQYYEEEERQRGNFPDRFSGHQFPNYSSELNVNALLLGDSALYLCASSPRDRGSYNEQFFGPGTRLTVL.

The rearrangement joins TRBV9 to TRBJ2-1; 7 positions agree with TRBD1. The trim removed 3 bases at V and 0 bases at J, leaving 6 bases unmatched. Germline CDR1 and CDR2: SGDLS and YYNGEE. The CDR3 has 16 amino acids. CDR3 in DNA: TGTGCCAGCAGCGGCACCGCAGGGGGCTCCTACAATGAGCAGTTCTTC. Amino acid sequence: CASSGTAGGSYNEQFF.

This clone was recorded once. J is TRBJ2-3 and V is TRBV5-4; 14 nucleotides agree with TRBD2. Germline V gene lookup returns CDR1 SGHNT and CDR2 YYREEE (reference sequence). V trimming: 4 bases; J trimming: 6 bases; junction bases outside the gene matches: 4. The CDR3 is 15 amino acids. CDR3 DNA: TGTGCCAGCAGCGCCGGGACTAGCGGGGGCGATACGCAGTATTTT. This translates into CASSAGTSGGDTQYF.

V gene TRBV13 combines with J gene TRBJ2-7; 10 nucleotides agree with TRBD1. The CDR3 is 15 amino acids. Trimming at V came to 5 bases and at J to 6 bases, leaving 10 bases not matched to a gene. Germline V gene data show CDR1 as PRHDT and CDR2 as FYEKMQ (reference sequence). The CDR3 is CASSPGQGRLREQYF. The CDR3 nucleotides are TGTGCCAGCAGCCCGGGACAGGGGAGGCTTCGCGAGCAGTACTTC.

The gene calls are TRBV14 and TRBJ2-1, with TRBD1 as a possible D gene (5 bases). Germline V gene lookup returns CDR1 SGHDN and CDR2 FVKESK. The CDR3 extends over 15 amino acids. Trimming left V 3 bases short and J 3 bases short, with 12 bases between. CDR3 coding DNA: TGTGCCAGCAGCCAGGGGCAGGCGCACTACAATGAGCAGTTCTTC. The encoded protein is CASSQGQAHYNEQFF.

The chain links TRBV5-1 to TRBJ2-1; 7 positions match TRBD2. CDR3 length: 15 residues. Unmatched junction bases numbered 2, after V lost 2 bases and J lost 0 bases. Looked up from germline, CDR1 is SGHRS and CDR2 is YFSETQ. CDR3: CASSLAGSSYNEQFF. The DNA for the CDR3 is TGCGCCAGCAGCTTAGCGGGGAGCTCCTACAATGAGCAGTTCTTC.

The genes are TRBV25-1 and TRBJ2-1; TRBD2 aligns across 9 bases. Trimming cost V 1 base and J 5 bases; bases outside gene matches: 3. The CDR3 totals 15 residues. CDR1 is MGHDK, CDR2 SYGVNS, per germline. The DNA of the CDR3 is TGTGCCAGCAGTGAATTCGCTAGCGGGAACAATGAGCAGTTCTTC. Protein sequence: CASSEFASGNNEQFF.

The chain joins TRBV27 to TRBJ1-1; D gene ambiguous. Germline CDR1 and CDR2: MNHEY and SMNVEV (reference sequence). The CDR3 contains 15 residues. Between the trimmed V and J ends, which lost 4 bases and 0 bases, there was a span of 12 bases. The CDR3 region has the DNA TGTGCCAGCAGTTCCTCGACTTACATGAACACTGAAGCTTTCTTT. Translation: CASSSSTYMNTEAFF.

The DNA of the CDR3 is TGTGCCAGCACTCCCGACACCTCAGGGGCCAACGTCCTGACTTTC. Its protein product is CASTPDTSGANVLTF. The chain carries TRBV11-3 and TRBJ2-6; D unclear. V lost 7 bases to trimming and J lost 4 bases, with 14 bases between them. Per the germline V gene, CDR1 is SGHNT and CDR2 is YENEEA. The CDR3 contains 15 residues.

This clone was seen a handful of times. This rearrangement joins TRBV6-6 to TRBJ2-1; D is unresolved. The germline CDR1 and CDR2 sequences are MNHNY and SVGAGI (reference sequence). The CDR3 loop spans 13 amino acids. Deletions cut 5 bases from V and 6 bases from J, with 11 bases between. CDR3 in amino acids: CASSLGSVNEQFF. The CDR3 DNA reads TGTGCCAGCAGTCTGGGCAGTGTCAATGAGCAGTTCTTC.

This clone appeared once. The J gene is TRBJ2-7, the V gene TRBV2, with D possibly TRBD1 on 6 matching bases. V dropped 3 bases and J dropped 5 bases, with 20 bases sitting between them. Germline V gives CDR1 SNHLY, CDR2 FYNNEI. The CDR3 covers 16 residues. CDR3 sequence: CASSEGTNQVTDEQYF. The CDR3 nucleotides read TGTGCCAGCAGTGAGGGGACAAACCAAGTGACGGACGAGCAGTACTTC.